One sample yielded the 6 T cell receptor beta chains listed below, sequenced in a study of blood T cell repertoires in COVID-19. Some clones are missing from TCRdb's copy, which holds only in-frame ones; the method was immunoSEQ multiplex PCR. The profile shows approximately 210,000 clones, around 88% of them singletons. The sequenced sample was PBMCs or T cells enriched from blood (not recorded which). Receptors were obtained from a woman aged 50 to 65 with acute COVID-19.

This clone was counted between two and nine times. One end of the junction does not line up with germline, which may come from a read error. The V and J genes are TRBV7-8 and TRBJ1-2; D not certain. CDR1 is SGHVS and CDR2 is FQNEAQ in the germline V gene. The length of the CDR3 is 14 residues. The CDR3, as DNA: TGTGCCAGCACCTTAGCCCCGGGGTACTATGGCTACACCTTC. This gives the protein CASTLAPGYYGYTF.

The chain employs TRBV20-1 and TRBJ1-2; weak D call: TRBD1 (5 bases). CDR1 DFQATT and CDR2 SNEGSKA come from the germline V gene (reference sequence). This CDR3 region has 14 residues. V was clipped by 3 bases and J by 4 bases, with 15 bases between them. The CDR3 sequence: CSASPAGTSYGYTF. In DNA form, the CDR3 reads TGCAGTGCTAGTCCGGCCGGGACTTCCTATGGCTACACCTTC.

J is TRBJ2-1 and V is TRBV13, with 11 bases lining up with TRBD2. The junction had 15 bases not matched to a gene; V was cut back by 5 bases and J by 0 bases. The length of the CDR3 is 20 residues. Germline assignment: CDR1 PRHDT and CDR2 FYEKMQ (reference sequence). The CDR3 reads CASSRRLAGPGRNSYNEQFF. CDR3 sequence (DNA): TGTGCCAGCAGCCGCCGACTAGCGGGACCGGGCCGGAACTCCTACAATGAGCAGTTCTTC.

This clone was detected a few times. The rearrangement joins TRBV20-1 to TRBJ2-1; D not certain. The CDR3 contains 14 residues. Germline-derived CDR1 and CDR2 are DFQATT and SNEGSKA (reference sequence). The V end was cut by 3 bases, the J end by 4 bases, with 13 bases between. The CDR3 bases are TGCAGTGCTAGTACCCCTCCTAGATACAATGAGCAGTTCTTC. It translates to CSASTPPRYNEQFF.

The chain employs TRBV3-1 (or the pseudogene TRBV3-2) and TRBJ1-1; D is unresolved. Deletions cut 0 bases from V and 11 bases from J, with 13 bases between. Germline assignment: CDR1 LGHDT and CDR2 YNNKEL (reference sequence). This CDR3 has 13 amino acids. CDR3 protein: CASSQEGGRMAFF. The CDR3 DNA reads as TGTGCCAGCAGCCAAGAAGGCGGCCGTATGGCTTTCTTT.

CDR3: CASSRLAGLSSYNEQFF. Written as DNA, the CDR3 is TGTGCCAGCAGTCGGCTAGCGGGGCTTAGCTCCTACAATGAGCAGTTCTTC. The rearrangement joins TRBV28 to TRBJ2-1; 9 nucleotides align to TRBD2. The germline CDR1 and CDR2 sequences are MDHEN and SYDVKM. This CDR3 region has 17 residues. V was clipped by 5 bases and J by 0 bases; unmatched bases: 8.